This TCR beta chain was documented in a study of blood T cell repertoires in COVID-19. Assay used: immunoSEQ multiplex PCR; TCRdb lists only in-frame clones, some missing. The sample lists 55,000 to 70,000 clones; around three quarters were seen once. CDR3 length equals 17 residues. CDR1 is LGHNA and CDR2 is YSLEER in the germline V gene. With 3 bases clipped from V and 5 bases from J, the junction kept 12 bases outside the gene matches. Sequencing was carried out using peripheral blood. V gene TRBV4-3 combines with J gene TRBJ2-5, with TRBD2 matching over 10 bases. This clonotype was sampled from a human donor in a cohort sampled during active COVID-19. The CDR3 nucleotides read TGCGCCAGCAGCCAGGGGGAGGGGACTAGCGCTTATGAGACCCAGTACTTC. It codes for CASSQGEGTSAYETQYF.